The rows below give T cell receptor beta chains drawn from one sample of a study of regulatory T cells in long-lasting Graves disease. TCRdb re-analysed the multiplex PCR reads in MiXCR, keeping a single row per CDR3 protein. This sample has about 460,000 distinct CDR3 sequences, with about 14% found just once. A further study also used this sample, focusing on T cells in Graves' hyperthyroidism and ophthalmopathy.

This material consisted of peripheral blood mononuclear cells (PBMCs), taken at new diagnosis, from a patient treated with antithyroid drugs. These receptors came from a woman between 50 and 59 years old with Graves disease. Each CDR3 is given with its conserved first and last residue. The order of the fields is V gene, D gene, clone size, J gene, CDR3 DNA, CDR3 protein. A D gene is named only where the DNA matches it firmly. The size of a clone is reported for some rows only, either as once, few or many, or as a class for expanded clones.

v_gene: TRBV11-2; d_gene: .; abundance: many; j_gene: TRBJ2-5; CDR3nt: TGTGCCAGCAGCTTAAGTCCTTGGGGGAGCGGGTTGGAGACCCAGTACTTC; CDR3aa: CASSLSPWGSGLETQYF
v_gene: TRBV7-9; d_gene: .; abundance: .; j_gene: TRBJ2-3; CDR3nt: TGTGCCAGCAGGGGCTGGGAGGTGGGCACAGATACGCAGTATTTT; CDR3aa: CASRGWEVGTDTQYF
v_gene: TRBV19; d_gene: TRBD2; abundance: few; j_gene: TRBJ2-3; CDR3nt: TGTGCCAGTAGTATAGCAGCGGGGACAGATACGCAGTATTTT; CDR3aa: CASSIAAGTDTQYF
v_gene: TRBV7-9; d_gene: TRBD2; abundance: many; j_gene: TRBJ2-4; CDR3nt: TGTGCCAGCAGTCCCAGCGGGAGGGATGAGGTTCAGTACTTC; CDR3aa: CASSPSGRDEVQYF
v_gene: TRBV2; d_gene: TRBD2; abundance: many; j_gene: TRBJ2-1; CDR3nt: TGTGCCAGCAGTGAGGAAGCGGGAGGTTTCTACAATGAGCAGTTCTTC; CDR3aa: CASSEEAGGFYNEQFF
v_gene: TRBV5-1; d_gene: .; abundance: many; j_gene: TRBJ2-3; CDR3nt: TGCGCCAGCAGCCGACCAGGGAGCACAGATACGCAGTATTTT; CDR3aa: CASSRPGSTDTQYF
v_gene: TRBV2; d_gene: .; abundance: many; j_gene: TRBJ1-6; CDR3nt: TGTGCCAGCAGTGAGCAGGGAATCGATAATTCACCCCTCCACTTT; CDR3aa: CASSEQGIDNSPLHF
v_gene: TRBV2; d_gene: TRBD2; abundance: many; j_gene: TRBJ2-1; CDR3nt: TGTGCCAGCAGTGAGGTGGGACTAGCGATTAATGAGCAGTTCTTC; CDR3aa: CASSEVGLAINEQFF
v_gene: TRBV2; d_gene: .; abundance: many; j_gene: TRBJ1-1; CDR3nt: TGTGCCAGCAATTGGCAGGGGAAAGGCTTGAACACTGAAGCTTTCTTT; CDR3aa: CASNWQGKGLNTEAFF
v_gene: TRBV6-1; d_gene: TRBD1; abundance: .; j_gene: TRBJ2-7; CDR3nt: TGTGCCAGCAGGCAGGGGGTCCACGAGCAGTACTTC; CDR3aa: CASRQGVHEQYF
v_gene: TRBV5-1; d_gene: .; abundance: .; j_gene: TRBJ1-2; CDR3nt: TGCGCCAGCAGGCAAAAAACAGGGTTAGAGAACTATGGCTACAGCTTC; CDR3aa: CASRQKTGLENYGYSF
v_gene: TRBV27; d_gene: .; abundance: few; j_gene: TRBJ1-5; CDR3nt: TGTGCCAGCAGGGCGGAGGGGTCCCATCAGCCCCAGCATTTT; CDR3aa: CASRAEGSHQPQHF
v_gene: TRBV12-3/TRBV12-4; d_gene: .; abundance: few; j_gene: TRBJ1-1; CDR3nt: TGTGCCAGCAGTTTATATACGGGTAGGAGCACTGAAGCTTTCTTT; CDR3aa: CASSLYTGRSTEAFF
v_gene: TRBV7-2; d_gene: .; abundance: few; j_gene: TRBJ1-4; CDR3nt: TGTGCCAGCAGCACAGGGCCTAATGAAAAACTGTTTTTT; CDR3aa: CASSTGPNEKLFF
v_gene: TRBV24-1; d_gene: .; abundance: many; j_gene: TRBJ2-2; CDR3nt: TGTGCCACCAGTGATTTCGCTAGCGTGAACACCGGGGAGCTGTTTTTT; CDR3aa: CATSDFASVNTGELFF
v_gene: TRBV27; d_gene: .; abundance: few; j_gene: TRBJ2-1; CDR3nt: TGTGCCAGCAATTTTGGGACGGAACCCTACAATGAGCAGTTCTTC; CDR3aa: CASNFGTEPYNEQFF
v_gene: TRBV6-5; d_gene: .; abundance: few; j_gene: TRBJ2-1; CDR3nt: TGTGCCAGCAGTTACTCTAGAGTTAGCGGAAGTACGTACAATGAGCAGTTCTTC; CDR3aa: CASSYSRVSGSTYNEQFF
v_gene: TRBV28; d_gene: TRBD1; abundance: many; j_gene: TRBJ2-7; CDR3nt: TGTGCCAGCACCTCGGGCGGACAGGAGAGCTCCTACGAGCAGTACTTC; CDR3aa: CASTSGGQESSYEQYF
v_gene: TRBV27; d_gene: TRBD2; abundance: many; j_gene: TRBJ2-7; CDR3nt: TGTGCCAGCAGTCCTCGACTAGCGGGAGGTGACGAGCAGTACTTC; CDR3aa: CASSPRLAGGDEQYF
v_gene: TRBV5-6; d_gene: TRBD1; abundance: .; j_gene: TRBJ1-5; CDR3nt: TGTGCCAGCAGCAAGGGACAGGGAGAGCCCCAGCATTTT; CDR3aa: CASSKGQGEPQHF
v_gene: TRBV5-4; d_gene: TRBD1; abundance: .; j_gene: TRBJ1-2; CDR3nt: TGTGCCAGCAGCCCCCAAAGGGGGCAAAACTATGGCTACACCTTC; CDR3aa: CASSPQRGQNYGYTF
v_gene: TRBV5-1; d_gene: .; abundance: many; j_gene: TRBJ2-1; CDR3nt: TGCGCCAGCACCTGGTCAGGTAGCGGCTCCTACAATGAGCAGTTCTTC; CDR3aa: CASTWSGSGSYNEQFF
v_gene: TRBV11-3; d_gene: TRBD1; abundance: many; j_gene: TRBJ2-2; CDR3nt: TGTGCCAGCAGCCCACGGACAGGGGGGCTGAACACCGGGGAGCTGTTTTTT; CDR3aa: CASSPRTGGLNTGELFF
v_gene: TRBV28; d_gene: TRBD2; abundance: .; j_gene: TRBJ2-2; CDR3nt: TGTGCCAGCAGAGAGCCGGGACTAGAAACCGGGGAGCTGTTTTTT; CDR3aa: CASREPGLETGELFF
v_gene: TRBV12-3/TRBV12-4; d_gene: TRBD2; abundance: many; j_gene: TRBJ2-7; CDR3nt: TGTGCCAGCAGTTTCACGGGCGGGAGCCCCTCCTACGAGCAGTACTTC; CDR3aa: CASSFTGGSPSYEQYF
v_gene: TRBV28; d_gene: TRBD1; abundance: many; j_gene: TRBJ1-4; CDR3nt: TGTGCCAGCAGCATAGGTGGGACAGGAGGAGAAAAACTGTTTTTT; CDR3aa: CASSIGGTGGEKLFF
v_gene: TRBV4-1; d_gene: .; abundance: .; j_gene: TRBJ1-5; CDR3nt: TGCGCCAGCAGCCAAGTGGGGATGCACAGTCAGCCCCAGCATTTT; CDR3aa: CASSQVGMHSQPQHF
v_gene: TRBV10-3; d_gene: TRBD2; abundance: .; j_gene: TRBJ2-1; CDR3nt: TGTGCCATCAGGGTTACTAGCGAGGAGCAGTTCTTC; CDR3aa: CAIRVTSEEQFF
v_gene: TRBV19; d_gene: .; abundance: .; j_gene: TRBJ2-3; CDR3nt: TGTGCCAGTAAAGGACCAGGCTCAACGGTCGGCGTGGATACGCAGTATTTT; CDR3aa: CASKGPGSTVGVDTQYF
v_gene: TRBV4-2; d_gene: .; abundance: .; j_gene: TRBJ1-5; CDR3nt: TGTGCCAGCAGCCAATCTCGCGTTGCTCAGCCCCAGCATTTT; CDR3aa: CASSQSRVAQPQHF
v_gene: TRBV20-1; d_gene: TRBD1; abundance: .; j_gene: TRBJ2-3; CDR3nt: TGCAGTGCTAGAGGGGCAGGGTTAGACAGGGGAGATACGCAGTATTTT; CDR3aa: CSARGAGLDRGDTQYF
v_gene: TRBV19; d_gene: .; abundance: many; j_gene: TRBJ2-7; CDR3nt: TGTGCCAGTAGTCCCTCACGAGGGGGAACCTACGAGCAGTACTTC; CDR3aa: CASSPSRGGTYEQYF
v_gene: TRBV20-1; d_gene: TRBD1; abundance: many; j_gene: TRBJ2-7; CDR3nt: TGCAGTGCGGCTCGGAGGACAGGGGAGGTCGAGCAGTACTTC; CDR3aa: CSAARRTGEVEQYF
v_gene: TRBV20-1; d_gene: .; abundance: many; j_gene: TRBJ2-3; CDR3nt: TGCAGTGCTAACCCTACAGGGACAGATACGCAGTATTTT; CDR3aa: CSANPTGTDTQYF
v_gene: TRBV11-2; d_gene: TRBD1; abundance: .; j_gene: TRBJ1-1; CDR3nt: TGTGCCAGCAGCCAAGAGGACAGGGGGTGGGAAGACACTGAAGCTTTCTTT; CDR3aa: CASSQEDRGWEDTEAFF
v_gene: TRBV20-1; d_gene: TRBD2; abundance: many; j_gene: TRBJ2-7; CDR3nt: TGCAGTGCTCCTAGCGGGATTAGCTCCTACGAGCAGTACTTC; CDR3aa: CSAPSGISSYEQYF
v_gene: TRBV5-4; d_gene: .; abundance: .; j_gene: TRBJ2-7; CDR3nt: TGTGCCAGCAGCTTGGAATCCTCCTACAAGCAGTACTTC; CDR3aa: CASSLESSYKQYF
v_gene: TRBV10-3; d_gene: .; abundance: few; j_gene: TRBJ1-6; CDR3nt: TGTGCCATCAGCCGAGACAGTCAAAATTCACCCCTCCACTTT; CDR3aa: CAISRDSQNSPLHF
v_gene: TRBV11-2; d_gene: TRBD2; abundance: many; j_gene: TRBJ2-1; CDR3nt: TGTGCCAGCAGCCCCTATACTAGCGGGACTTACAATGAGCAGTTCTTC; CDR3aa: CASSPYTSGTYNEQFF
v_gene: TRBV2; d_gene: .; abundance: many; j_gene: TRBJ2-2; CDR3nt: TGTGCCAGCACGATAATGGCGGGCAACACCGGGGAGCTGTTTTTT; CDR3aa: CASTIMAGNTGELFF
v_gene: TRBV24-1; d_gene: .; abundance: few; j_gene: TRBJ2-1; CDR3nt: TGTGCCACCATTTCGTCTGGCAATGAGCAGTTCTTC; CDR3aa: CATISSGNEQFF
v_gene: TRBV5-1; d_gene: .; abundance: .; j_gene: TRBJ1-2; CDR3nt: TGCGCCAGCAGCTTGGGAAATAGTCCTAACTATGGCTACACCTTC; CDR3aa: CASSLGNSPNYGYTF
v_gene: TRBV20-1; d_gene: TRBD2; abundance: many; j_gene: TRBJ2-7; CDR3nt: TGCAGTGCTAGAGATCATGGGGGGGACTACGAGCAGTACTTC; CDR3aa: CSARDHGGDYEQYF
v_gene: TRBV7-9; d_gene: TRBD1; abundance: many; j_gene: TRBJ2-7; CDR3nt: TGTGCCAGCAGTTTTCCACCGACAGGGCCGCAGTACGAGCAGTACTTC; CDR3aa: CASSFPPTGPQYEQYF
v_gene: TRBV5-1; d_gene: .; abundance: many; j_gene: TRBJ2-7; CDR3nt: TGCGCCAGCAGCTTGGTTCCGGCGAGCTCCTACGAGCAGTACTTC; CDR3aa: CASSLVPASSYEQYF
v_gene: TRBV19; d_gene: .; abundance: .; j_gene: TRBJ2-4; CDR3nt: TGTGCCAGTAGTATTTGTGGAAGAGACATTCAGTACTTC; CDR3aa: CASSICGRDIQYF
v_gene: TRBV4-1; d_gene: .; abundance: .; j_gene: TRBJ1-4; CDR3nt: TGCGCCAGCAGCCAAGGATCCGGGAAGGGTAATGAGAAACTGTTTTTT; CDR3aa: CASSQGSGKGNEKLFF